Listed below are T cell receptor beta chains from one sample, sequenced in a study of blood T cell repertoires in COVID-19. Libraries were prepared by immunoSEQ multiplex PCR; TCRdb keeps only in-frame clonotypes and omits some of them. Of more than 150,000 clones in the sample, 82% are singletons; the top ten hold about 5.5%. The sequenced sample consisted of peripheral blood. These receptors were collected from a woman aged 25 to 39 with acute or convalescent COVID-19. The CDR3 runs from the conserved cysteine through the conserved F or W. Each record gives: V gene, clone size, D gene, J gene, CDR3 protein, CDR3 DNA. D genes are given only for firm matches. Size tells how often a clone was seen (once, few, many) or the class of an expanded clone, and some rows leave it out.

>TRBV30|-|TRBD1|TRBJ1-2
CAWHMDRSYYGYTF
TGTGCCTGGCACATGGACAGGAGCTACTATGGCTACACCTTC
>TRBV24-1|-|TRBD2|TRBJ2-1
CATEGLAEHNEQFF
TGTGCCACCGAGGGACTAGCGGAACACAATGAGCAGTTCTTC
>TRBV3-1/TRBV3-2|few|TRBD2|TRBJ2-7
CASSPGTSGFSYEQYF
TGTGCCAGCAGCCCAGGGACTAGCGGGTTCTCCTACGAGCAGTACTTC
>TRBV6-1|-|-|TRBJ2-7
CASRQDSTYEQYF
TGTGCCAGCAGACAGGACAGCACCTACGAGCAGTACTTC
>TRBV5-4|-|TRBD1|TRBJ2-1
CASSLEDRGVRNEQFF
TGTGCCAGCAGCTTGGAGGACAGGGGAGTTCGAAATGAGCAGTTCTTC
>TRBV7-9|-|TRBD2|TRBJ2-3
CASKRGGLASSTDTQYF
TGTGCCAGCAAAAGGGGGGGACTAGCCTCTAGCACAGATACGCAGTATTTT
>TRBV6-5|-|-|TRBJ1-1
CALVGNTEAFF
TGTGCCCTAGTTGGGAACACTGAAGCTTTCTTT
>TRBV13|-|-|TRBJ2-7
CASSLSAYEQYF
TGTGCCAGCAGCTTATCGGCCTACGAGCAGTACTTC
>TRBV6-5|once|TRBD1|TRBJ1-2
CASSRDRNYGYTF
TGTGCCAGCAGTCGGGACAGGAACTATGGCTACACCTTC
>TRBV28|-|TRBD2|TRBJ2-4
CASSSSGGLNIQYF
TGTGCCAGCAGTTCTAGCGGGGGGTTAAACATTCAGTACTTT
>TRBV11-1|few|-|TRBJ1-1
CASSLIQDTEAFF
TGTGCCAGCAGCTTAATTCAGGACACTGAAGCTTTCTTT
>TRBV19|few|TRBD1|TRBJ1-1
CASGQGLNTEAFF
TGTGCCAGTGGACAGGGTTTGAACACTGAAGCTTTCTTT
>TRBV28|-|TRBD1|TRBJ1-2
CASTSPGQGDYGYTF
TGTGCCAGCACCAGCCCGGGACAGGGGGACTATGGCTACACCTTC
>TRBV11-2|-|-|TRBJ1-6
CASSSLGREGSPLHF
TGTGCCAGCAGCTCTCTGGGCCGGGAGGGATCACCCCTCCACTTT
>TRBV7-9|-|TRBD2|TRBJ2-1
CASRLAGVGEQFF
TGTGCCAGCAGACTAGCGGGAGTGGGTGAGCAGTTCTTC
>TRBV13|-|TRBD2|TRBJ2-5
CASSDRLAPQETQYF
TGTGCCAGCAGCGACCGACTAGCGCCTCAAGAGACCCAGTACTTC
>TRBV27|few|-|TRBJ1-1
CASTIRGGVNTEAFF
TGTGCCAGCACCATCCGCGGGGGAGTGAACACTGAAGCTTTCTTT
>TRBV28|-|TRBD1|TRBJ2-7
CASKGARYEQYF
TGTGCCAGCAAGGGGGCTCGCTACGAGCAGTACTTC
>TRBV6-6|few|TRBD2|TRBJ2-7
CASSSPRLAGYEQYF
TGTGCCAGCAGTTCCCCCCGACTAGCTGGCTACGAGCAGTACTTC
>TRBV19|-|TRBD1|TRBJ1-1
CASSARTGGAGTEAFF
TGTGCCAGTAGTGCCCGGACAGGGGGCGCCGGGACTGAAGCTTTCTTT
>TRBV9|-|-|TRBJ2-3
CASSVGVSRSTDTQYF
TGTGCCAGCAGCGTAGGGGTTAGCAGAAGCACAGATACGCAGTATTTT
>TRBV5-8|-|-|TRBJ1-1
CASSPGQRMNTEAFF
TGTGCCAGCAGCCCCGGACAGAGAATGAACACTGAAGCTTTCTTT
>TRBV28|few|-|TRBJ1-2
CASRGGIYGYTF
TGTGCCAGCAGGGGGGGGATTTATGGCTACACCTTC
>TRBV19|-|-|TRBJ2-7
CASSRTLISYEQYF
TGTGCCAGTAGCCGGACTCTAATCTCCTACGAGCAGTACTTC
>TRBV28|-|-|TRBJ1-1
CASSLSWQGGWTEAFF
TGTGCCAGCAGTTTATCCTGGCAGGGTGGGTGGACTGAAGCTTTCTTT
>TRBV29-1|few|TRBD1|TRBJ2-7
CSVEQGAEQYF
TGCAGCGTCGAACAGGGGGCCGAGCAGTACTTC
>TRBV13|-|-|TRBJ1-1
CASLLMGAEAFF
TGTGCCAGCCTCTTGATGGGAGCTGAAGCTTTCTTT
>TRBV5-1|-|TRBD2|TRBJ2-3
CASSLGLGDTQYF
TGCGCCAGCAGCTTAGGACTAGGAGATACGCAGTATTTT
>TRBV9|-|TRBD2|TRBJ2-2
CASSVRSSGSGGELFF
TGTGCCAGCAGCGTTAGATCCAGCGGGAGTGGCGGGGAGCTGTTTTTT
>TRBV7-6|-|TRBD1|TRBJ1-1
CASSFNRGGTEAFF
TGTGCCAGCAGCTTCAACAGGGGGGGAACTGAAGCTTTCTTT
>TRBV9|-|-|TRBJ2-3
CASSYWGAGAQTQYF
TGTGCCAGCAGCTACTGGGGGGCGGGGGCCCAAACGCAGTATTTT
>TRBV5-1|-|TRBD1|TRBJ2-7
CASSSTGGYEQYF
TGCGCCAGCAGCTCGACAGGGGGTTACGAGCAGTACTTC
>TRBV6-2/TRBV6-3|-|-|TRBJ1-5
CASSYGVWNQPQHF
TGTGCCAGCAGTTACGGAGTGTGGAATCAGCCCCAGCATTTT
>TRBV4-1|-|-|TRBJ1-1
CASSQDTGMTEAFF
TGCGCCAGCAGCCAAGATACAGGGATGACTGAAGCTTTCTTT
>TRBV18|-|-|TRBJ2-2
CASSPSRSGELFF
TGTGCCAGCTCACCATCCAGATCCGGGGAGCTGTTTTTT
>TRBV7-2|-|TRBD2|TRBJ2-7
CASSPRTSGSPRQYF
TGTGCCAGCAGCCCCCGGACTAGCGGGAGTCCAAGGCAGTACTTC
>TRBV9|-|TRBD1|TRBJ2-5
CASSGKTGAVETQYF
TGTGCCAGCAGCGGGAAGACAGGGGCCGTAGAGACCCAGTACTTC
>TRBV10-3|-|-|TRBJ1-3
CAIGAVRSGNTIYF
TGTGCCATCGGGGCAGTCCGCTCTGGAAACACCATATATTTT
>TRBV3-1/TRBV3-2|-|-|TRBJ2-5
CASKRQAQETQYF
TGTGCCAGCAAAAGACAGGCCCAAGAGACCCAGTACTTC
>TRBV19|-|TRBD1|TRBJ1-3
CATATGTGLLSGNTIYF
TGTGCCACCGCAACCGGGACAGGGCTCCTCTCTGGAAACACCATATATTTT
>TRBV19|once|-|TRBJ1-6
CASSIGLSSYNSPLHF
TGTGCCAGTAGTATAGGACTTAGCTCCTATAATTCACCCCTCCACTTT
>TRBV7-2|-|TRBD1|TRBJ1-2
CASSGQGRGYTF
TGTGCCAGCAGCGGACAGGGGCGGGGCTACACCTTC
>TRBV7-2|-|-|TRBJ1-3
CASSLRTTGNTIYF
TGTGCCAGCAGCTTAAGGACAACTGGAAACACCATATATTTT
>TRBV9|-|TRBD1|TRBJ1-2
CASRGQVRGYTF
TGTGCCAGCAGGGGACAGGTTCGCGGCTACACCTTC
>TRBV28|-|TRBD1|TRBJ1-2
CASSTIRQGEVYGYTF
TGTGCCAGCAGTACGATACGACAGGGGGAGGTCTATGGCTACACCTTC
>TRBV21-1|once|-|TRBJ1-5
CAKGDREKIDSSWALYSNQPQHF
TGTGCCAAGGGGGACAGGGAAAAAATCGACAGTAGTTGGGCGCTTTATAGCAATCAGCCCCAGCATTTT
>TRBV20-1|-|TRBD2|TRBJ2-5
CSASSQRGSLYQETQYF
TGCAGTGCTAGTAGCCAGCGGGGGTCCCTGTACCAAGAGACCCAGTACTTC
>TRBV19|-|-|TRBJ1-1
CASSPGFGGGTEAFF
TGTGCCAGTAGCCCGGGGTTCGGGGGTGGCACTGAAGCTTTCTTT
>TRBV7-2|-|TRBD2|TRBJ2-4
CASSLAVGRGGTAKNIQYF
TGTGCCAGCAGCTTAGCCGTCGGGCGGGGGGGAACAGCCAAAAACATTCAGTACTTC
>TRBV6-5|-|-|TRBJ1-1
CATRGRIDTEAFF
TGTGCCACCCGCGGGCGGATCGACACTGAAGCTTTCTTT
>TRBV2|-|-|TRBJ1-1
CASSERQPHEAFF
TGTGCCAGCAGTGAGCGACAGCCCCATGAAGCTTTCTTT